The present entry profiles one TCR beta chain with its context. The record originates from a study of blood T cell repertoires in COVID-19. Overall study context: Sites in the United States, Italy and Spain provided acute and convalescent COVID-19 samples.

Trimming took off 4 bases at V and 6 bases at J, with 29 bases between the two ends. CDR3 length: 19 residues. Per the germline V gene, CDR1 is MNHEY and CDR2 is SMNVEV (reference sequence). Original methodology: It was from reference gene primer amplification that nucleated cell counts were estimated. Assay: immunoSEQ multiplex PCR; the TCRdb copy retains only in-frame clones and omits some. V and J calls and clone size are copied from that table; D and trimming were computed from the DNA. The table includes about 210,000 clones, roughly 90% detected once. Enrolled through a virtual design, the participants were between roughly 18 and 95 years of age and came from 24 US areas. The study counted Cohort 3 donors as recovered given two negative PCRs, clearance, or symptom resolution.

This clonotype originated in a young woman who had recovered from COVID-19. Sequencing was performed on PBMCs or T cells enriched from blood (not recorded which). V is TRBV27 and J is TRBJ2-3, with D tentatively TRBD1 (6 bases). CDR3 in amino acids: CASSSPSRGRGWGRDTQYF. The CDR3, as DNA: TGTGCCAGCAGTTCACCCAGCAGGGGAAGAGGTTGGGGAAGGGATACGCAGTATTTT.